This T cell receptor beta chain was profiled in a study of CD8+CD57+ T cells in acquired aplastic anemia. CDR3 and TCR beta VDJ profiling relied on a genomic DNA template. TCRdb fed the reads into MiXCR, producing one record per CDR3 protein. This sample has 120,000 or so distinct CDR3 sequences, with roughly 40% found just once. The CDR3 covers 15 residues. The V and J ends lost 9 bases and 2 bases, in that order; junction bases with no gene match: 6. From germline, CDR1 is ENHRY and CDR2 SYGVKD. All patients picked for sequencing had shown, by flow cytometry, an expansion of CD8+CD57+ cells. Sequencing was done on a sample of sorted CD4+, CD8+, or CD8+CD57+ T cells (not recorded which) from PBMCs. The clonotype comes from a human donor with aplastic anemia. The V gene is TRBV10-3, the J gene TRBJ2-3; TRBD2 aligns across 12 bases. CDR3 region: CAIATSGGLTDTQYF. The DNA for the CDR3 is TGTGCCATAGCGACTAGCGGGGGCCTCACAGATACGCAGTATTTT.